The next 18 T cell receptor beta chains were all read from a single sample in a study of cytomegalovirus exposure and HLA in healthy donors. 60 Vbeta and 13 Jbeta primers were used in PCR. Generated by immunoSEQ multiplex PCR, the TCRdb table keeps only in-frame clones and is missing some. This sample has around 91,000 clones, with about 68% found just once. The sample comprised PBMCs. All receptors come from a human donor in good health.

The chain couples TRBV6-5 to TRBJ1-1; D is unclear. Germline V gene data show CDR1 as MNHEY and CDR2 as SVGAGI. This CDR3 spans 16 amino acids. V lost 0 bases to trimming and J lost 0 bases, with 11 bases between them. The CDR3 DNA is TGTGCCAGCAGTTACTCGAGCTTCGGAGTGAACACTGAAGCTTTCTTT. Translation: CASSYSSFGVNTEAFF.

The chain's CDR3 is CASSGSGGLSTDTQYF. Here the CDR3 DNA reads TGTGCCAGCAGCGGTAGCGGGGGGCTGAGCACAGATACGCAGTATTTT. The rearrangement uses TRBV5-6 and TRBJ2-3; TRBD2 matches at 10 bases. With V trimmed by 4 bases and J by 0 bases, 5 bases remained unmatched. Germline-derived CDR1 and CDR2 are SGHDT and YYEEEE. This CDR3 region has 16 residues.

The chain recombines TRBV30 with TRBJ2-3; TRBD1 agrees at 9 bases. CDR3 length equals 17 residues. Germline V gene lookup returns CDR1 GTSNPN and CDR2 SVGIG (reference sequence). V lost 0 bases and J lost 4; bases outside the gene matches: 11. CDR3 in DNA: TGTGCCTGGAGTGTACTCCCACCCGGGACAGGGTCAGATACGCAGTATTTT. Residues: CAWSVLPPGTGSDTQYF. The full variable domain, completed using reference TRBV30 and TRBJ2-3, is SQTIHQWPATLVQPVGSPLSLECTVEGTSNPNLYWYRQAAGRGLQLLFYSVGIGQISSEVPQNLSASRPQDRQFILSSKKLLLSDSGFYLCAWSVLPPGTGSDTQYFGPGTRLTVL.

The chain joins TRBV23-1 to TRBJ1-5; 7 bases line up with TRBD1. TRBV23-1 is classed as an ORF, of uncertain function. V lost 3 bases to trimming and J lost 4 bases; unmatched junction nucleotides: 9. This CDR3 is built from 16 residues. CDR3 region: CASSQFDRDPNQPQHF. CDR3 nucleotides: TGCGCCAGCAGTCAGTTCGACAGGGACCCTAATCAGCCCCAGCATTTT.

This clone has more than one count but fewer than ten. The chain combines TRBV5-1 with TRBJ1-2; tentative D call: TRBD1 (5 bases). This CDR3 comprises 13 residues. The germline V gene encodes CDR1 SGHRS and CDR2 YFSETQ. V lost 4 bases, J lost 6 bases, and 13 bases lay in between. DNA of the CDR3: TGCGCCAGCAGCCCGGGAGGGACGGATGGCTACACCTTC. It codes for CASSPGGTDGYTF.

The rearrangement links TRBV5-1 to TRBJ1-1, with 9 bases matching TRBD1. The germline V gene encodes CDR1 SGHRS and CDR2 YFSETQ. The length of the CDR3 is 15 residues. V was pared by 4 bases and J by 6 bases, with 10 bases of the junction left unmatched. The DNA of the CDR3 is TGCGCCAGCAGCGGTACGACAGGGGGGGTCGCTGAAGCTTTCTTT. Protein sequence: CASSGTTGGVAEAFF. Full variable domain (missing parts from reference TRBV5-1 and TRBJ1-1): KAGVTQTPRYLIKTRGQQVTLSCSPISGHRSVSWYQQTPGQGLQFLFEYFSETQRNKGNFPGRFSGRQFSNSRSEMNVSTLELGDSALYLCASSGTTGGVAEAFFGQGTRLTVV.

This sequence joins TRBV5-5 and TRBJ2-2; D possibly corresponds to TRBD2 (5 bases). V was pared by 7 bases and J by 5 bases, with 9 bases between. Germline V gene sequence: CDR1 SGHKS, CDR2 YYEKEE (reference sequence). The CDR3 has 12 residues. In DNA, the CDR3 is TGTGCCAGCGAACGGGATACCGGGGAGCTGTTTTTT. As protein: CASERDTGELFF.

The chain joins TRBV11-1 to TRBJ1-2; D is unclear. Trimming cost V 3 bases and J 8 bases, with 10 bases left between them. Germline loops: CDR1 SGHAT, CDR2 FQDESV (reference sequence). The CDR3 consists of 12 residues. The CDR3 here is CASSFRERGYTF. CDR3 sequence (DNA): TGTGCCAGCAGCTTTAGGGAGCGAGGCTACACCTTC.

The DNA for the CDR3 is TGTGCCATCAGTGAAGTCAGGGAGGCTGATCTTTCACCCCTCCACTTT. Translated, it gives CAISEVREADLSPLHF. The chain is built from TRBV10-3 and TRBJ1-6, with a weak D call TRBD1 (5 bases). The CDR3 runs 16 residues. CDR1 is ENHRY and CDR2 is SYGVKD in the germline V gene. The V gene lost 3 bases and the J gene lost 9 bases, with 18 bases spanning the gap.

The chain couples TRBV5-1 to TRBJ1-1; no firm D call. Germline loops: CDR1 SGHRS, CDR2 YFSETQ. The CDR3 has 15 residues. V was trimmed by 0 bases and J by 3 bases, leaving 12 bases between them. Here the CDR3 reads CASSLARSGDTEAFF. In nucleotides, the CDR3 is TGCGCCAGCAGCTTGGCCCGGTCCGGGGACACTGAAGCTTTCTTT. The whole variable domain, remainder taken from reference TRBV5-1 and TRBJ1-1, is KAGVTQTPRYLIKTRGQQVTLSCSPISGHRSVSWYQQTPGQGLQFLFEYFSETQRNKGNFPGRFSGRQFSNSRSEMNVSTLELGDSALYLCASSLARSGDTEAFFGQGTRLTVV.

The CDR3 loop is CASSLESGIEQFF. CDR3 bases: TGTGCCAGCAGCTTAGAGTCAGGGATTGAGCAGTTCTTC. This chain links TRBV7-2 with TRBJ2-1; D is possibly TRBD1 (5 bases). Germline V lookup: CDR1 SGHTA, CDR2 FQGNSA. Trimming cost V 1 base and J 9 bases, with 10 bases left between them. CDR3 length: 13 residues.

The chain employs TRBV5-6 and TRBJ2-3; 7 bases map to TRBD1. The CDR3 extends over 14 amino acids. Trimming cost V 5 bases and J 14 bases; bases outside gene matches: 17. Germline V gene lookup returns CDR1 SGHDT and CDR2 YYEEEE. The CDR3 here is CASRLRQGLRKWYF. Here the CDR3 DNA reads TGTGCCAGCAGATTAAGACAGGGCCTGCGGAAGTGGTATTTT. The full variable domain, in which reference TRBV5-6 and TRBJ2-3 provide the parts outside the CDR3, is DAGVTQSPTHLIKTRGQQVTLRCSPKSGHDTVSWYQQALGQGPQFIFQYYEEEERQRGNFPDRFSGHQFPNYSSELNVNALLLGDSALYLCASRLRQGLRKWYFGPGTRLTVL.

To note about this clone: No DNA is shown, since the ends of the CDR3 on it are uncertain; the CDR3 is the one TCRdb lists. The chain carries TRBV6-5 and TRBJ2-5; TRBD1 reflects the table's D call only, with no check against the DNA. Germline CDR1 reads MNHEY; CDR2 reads SVGAGI. 13 amino acids form the CDR3, both terminal residues included. The CDR3 protein is CASSWGRGSKGHF.

This sequence joins TRBV18 and TRBJ1-3, with TRBD1 identical over 7 bases. This CDR3 comprises 17 residues. The V gene's germline CDR1 is KGHSH and CDR2 LQKENI. The V and J ends lost 0 bases and 2 bases, in that order; junction bases with no gene match: 7. CDR3 region: CASSPPAGGLAGNTIYF. The CDR3 DNA sequence: TGTGCCAGCTCACCACCGGCAGGGGGATTAGCTGGAAACACCATATATTTT.

This clone showed up just a few times. This chain uses TRBV5-5 with TRBJ2-7; the match to TRBD1 covers 9 bases. The V and J ends lost 6 bases and 5 bases, in that order; junction bases with no gene match: 6. Germline CDR1 SGHKS, CDR2 YYEKEE (reference sequence). The CDR3 covers 13 residues. The CDR3 reads CASKPGQGNEQYF. DNA of the CDR3: TGTGCCAGCAAACCGGGACAGGGAAACGAGCAGTACTTC.

This clone was found a few times. CDR3 protein: CASSLHRGLTEAFF. The DNA for the CDR3 is TGTGCCAGCAGCTTGCACAGGGGGCTCACTGAAGCTTTCTTT. The gene calls are TRBV7-3 and TRBJ1-1, with TRBD1 matching over 9 bases. V was clipped by 3 bases and J by 4 bases; unmatched bases: 3. The germline CDR1 and CDR2 sequences are SGHTA and FQGTGA. This CDR3 is 14 amino acids long.

V gene TRBV9 combines with J gene TRBJ2-5; tentative D call: TRBD2 (6 bases). V gave up 3 bases and J gave up 2 bases, with 11 bases separating them. CDR3 size: 14 residues. Germline CDR1 SGDLS, CDR2 YYNGEE. CDR3 loop: CASSAGLTQETQYF. The CDR3 DNA reads as TGTGCCAGCAGCGCGGGACTGACTCAAGAGACCCAGTACTTC.

The chain couples TRBV4-2 to TRBJ2-5, with 8 bases that match TRBD2. With 2 bases clipped from V and 6 bases from J, the junction kept 8 bases outside the gene matches. Germline assignment: CDR1 LGHNA and CDR2 YNFKEQ. The CDR3 covers 15 residues. DNA for the CDR3: TGTGCCAGCAGCCAACAGCGGGGGATTTTGAAGACCCAGTACTTC. It encodes CASSQQRGILKTQYF.